This is a list of T cell receptor beta chains from one sample in a study of shared clonotypes between healthy human individuals. Measured with immunoSEQ multiplex PCR; TCRdb has only the in-frame clones, and not every one. The sample has more than 1.2 million clones; roughly 98.5% are singletons. Specimen: naive CD4+ T cells sorted from blood. The receptors were sampled from a man aged 25-40 years in good health. Each CDR3 is given with its conserved first and last residue. D genes are given only for firm matches. Some rows mark clone size as missing; the rest say once, few, many or name a class of expanded clone.

abundance: once; j_gene: TRBJ2-2; d_gene: -; v_gene: TRBV5-1; CDR3aa: CASSLLSPRLPDTGELFF; CDR3nt: TGCGCCAGCAGCTTGTTATCCCCGAGACTACCTGACACCGGGGAGCTGTTTTTT
abundance: -; j_gene: TRBJ2-4; d_gene: -; v_gene: TRBV6-1; CDR3aa: CASSERYRGAEIAKNIQYF; CDR3nt: TGTGCCAGCAGTGAAAGGTATCGGGGAGCCGAGATCGCCAAAAACATTCAGTACTTC
abundance: -; j_gene: TRBJ2-3; d_gene: -; v_gene: TRBV12-1; CDR3aa: CASSSSGSWTDTQYF; CDR3nt: TGTGCCAGCAGCTCTAGCGGGAGTTGGACAGATACGCAGTATTTT
abundance: -; j_gene: TRBJ1-5; d_gene: -; v_gene: TRBV28; CDR3aa: CASSFSVYQPQHF; CDR3nt: TGTGCCAGCAGTTTTTCAGTTTATCAGCCCCAGCATTTT
abundance: -; j_gene: TRBJ2-1; d_gene: -; v_gene: TRBV7-8; CDR3aa: CASILVLDRVAYNEQFF; CDR3nt: TGTGCCAGCATCCTAGTATTGGACCGGGTAGCCTACAATGAGCAGTTCTTC
abundance: -; j_gene: TRBJ2-7; d_gene: TRBD2; v_gene: TRBV13; CDR3aa: CASSGPSAAGELSYEQYF; CDR3nt: TGTGCCAGCAGCGGACCCTCCGCCGCGGGAGAGCTCTCCTACGAGCAGTACTTC
abundance: -; j_gene: TRBJ2-3; d_gene: TRBD2; v_gene: TRBV5-5; CDR3aa: CASSLVASGGTDTQYF; CDR3nt: TGTGCCAGCAGCTTGGTGGCTAGCGGGGGCACAGATACGCAGTATTTT
abundance: -; j_gene: TRBJ1-1; d_gene: -; v_gene: TRBV5-1; CDR3aa: CASSLASRGMNTEAFF; CDR3nt: TGCGCCAGCAGCTTGGCCTCCAGGGGAATGAACACTGAAGCTTTCTTT
abundance: -; j_gene: TRBJ1-2; d_gene: -; v_gene: TRBV14; CDR3aa: CASSPGQWYYGYTF; CDR3nt: TGTGCCAGCAGCCCCGGACAGTGGTACTATGGCTACACCTTC
abundance: -; j_gene: TRBJ1-2; d_gene: -; v_gene: TRBV7-2; CDR3aa: CASSLATANYGYTF; CDR3nt: TGTGCCAGCAGCTTAGCAACGGCGAACTATGGCTACACCTTC
abundance: -; j_gene: TRBJ2-3; d_gene: -; v_gene: TRBV18; CDR3aa: CASSPGRDTDTQYF; CDR3nt: TGTGCCAGCTCACCCGGGCGGGATACAGATACGCAGTATTTT
abundance: -; j_gene: TRBJ2-7; d_gene: -; v_gene: TRBV6-1; CDR3aa: CASSEYAWDGSYEQYF; CDR3nt: TGTGCCAGCAGTGAATATGCATGGGACGGCTCCTACGAGCAGTACTTC
abundance: -; j_gene: TRBJ2-3; d_gene: TRBD2; v_gene: TRBV14; CDR3aa: CASSQLSGRTDTQYF; CDR3nt: TGTGCCAGCAGCCAACTTAGCGGGAGAACAGATACGCAGTATTTT
abundance: -; j_gene: TRBJ2-2; d_gene: TRBD1; v_gene: TRBV7-6; CDR3aa: CASNPGRRDRDTGELFF; CDR3nt: TGTGCCAGCAACCCCGGTCGTCGGGACAGGGACACCGGGGAGCTGTTTTTT
abundance: -; j_gene: TRBJ2-7; d_gene: -; v_gene: TRBV5-1; CDR3aa: CASSPRVGTGEQYF; CDR3nt: TGCGCCAGCAGCCCCAGGGTAGGCACGGGCGAGCAGTACTTC
abundance: -; j_gene: TRBJ1-2; d_gene: TRBD1; v_gene: TRBV29-1; CDR3aa: CSVASGQFNYGYTF; CDR3nt: TGCAGCGTAGCGTCGGGACAGTTTAACTATGGCTACACCTTC
abundance: -; j_gene: TRBJ1-5; d_gene: TRBD1; v_gene: TRBV18; CDR3aa: CASSPPGGQNSNQPQHF; CDR3nt: TGTGCCAGCTCACCTCCCGGGGGACAGAATAGCAATCAGCCCCAGCATTTT
abundance: -; j_gene: TRBJ2-1; d_gene: TRBD1; v_gene: TRBV6-5; CDR3aa: CASRGDSHEQFF; CDR3nt: TGTGCCAGCAGAGGGGACAGCCATGAGCAGTTCTTC
abundance: -; j_gene: TRBJ2-7; d_gene: TRBD1; v_gene: TRBV6-5; CDR3aa: CASSYSGTGGATWYF; CDR3nt: TGTGCCAGCAGTTACTCCGGGACAGGGGGCGCGACGTGGTACTTC
abundance: -; j_gene: TRBJ2-1; d_gene: -; v_gene: TRBV7-8; CDR3aa: CASSFVGLYNEQFF; CDR3nt: TGTGCCAGCAGCTTCGTGGGCCTGTACAATGAGCAGTTCTTC
abundance: once; j_gene: TRBJ1-2; d_gene: TRBD1; v_gene: TRBV11-2; CDR3aa: CASSRTGALYGYTF; CDR3nt: TGTGCCAGCAGCCGAACAGGGGCTCTATATGGCTACACCTTC
abundance: -; j_gene: TRBJ1-2; d_gene: TRBD1; v_gene: TRBV5-4; CDR3aa: CASSSQGAVGYTF; CDR3nt: TGTGCCAGCAGCTCGCAGGGGGCGGTTGGCTACACCTTC
abundance: -; j_gene: TRBJ2-4; d_gene: -; v_gene: TRBV5-6; CDR3aa: CASSFRTVAKNIQYF; CDR3nt: TGTGCCAGCAGCTTCAGGACGGTAGCCAAAAACATTCAGTACTTC
abundance: once; j_gene: TRBJ1-2; d_gene: -; v_gene: TRBV29-1; CDR3aa: CSVRSGDGYTF; CDR3nt: TGCAGCGTTCGTTCGGGGGATGGCTACACCTTC
abundance: -; j_gene: TRBJ1-5; d_gene: -; v_gene: TRBV6-5; CDR3aa: CASSPRNQPQHF; CDR3nt: TGTGCCAGCAGTCCCAGAAATCAGCCCCAGCATTTT
abundance: -; j_gene: TRBJ1-4; d_gene: TRBD1; v_gene: TRBV18; CDR3aa: CASSSQAGQGIEKLFF; CDR3nt: TGTGCCAGCTCCTCTCAAGCGGGACAGGGTATTGAAAAACTGTTTTTT
abundance: once; j_gene: TRBJ2-2; d_gene: TRBD2; v_gene: TRBV18; CDR3aa: CASSLLAGESPGELFF; CDR3nt: TGTGCCAGCTCACTCCTAGCGGGAGAGTCGCCCGGGGAGCTGTTTTTT
abundance: -; j_gene: TRBJ2-7; d_gene: TRBD1; v_gene: TRBV19; CDR3aa: CASSRGQTYEQYF; CDR3nt: TGTGCCAGTAGCCGGGGACAGACCTACGAGCAGTACTTC
abundance: -; j_gene: TRBJ1-2; d_gene: -; v_gene: TRBV7-8; CDR3aa: CASTPGASNYGYTF; CDR3nt: TGTGCCAGCACCCCGGGGGCCAGTAACTATGGCTACACCTTC
abundance: -; j_gene: TRBJ2-7; d_gene: -; v_gene: TRBV7-7; CDR3aa: CASSLGSGASSYEQYF; CDR3nt: TGTGCCAGCAGCTTAGGGTCTGGGGCTTCCTCCTACGAGCAGTACTTC
abundance: -; j_gene: TRBJ1-5; d_gene: -; v_gene: TRBV6-1; CDR3aa: CASSETGLNQPQHF; CDR3nt: TGTGCCAGCAGTGAAACAGGGCTTAATCAGCCCCAGCATTTT
abundance: -; j_gene: TRBJ1-2; d_gene: TRBD1; v_gene: TRBV19; CDR3aa: CASSEVWTGNGYTF; CDR3nt: TGTGCCAGTAGTGAGGTTTGGACAGGGAATGGCTACACCTTC
abundance: -; j_gene: TRBJ1-4; d_gene: -; v_gene: TRBV28; CDR3aa: CASSSLTVLFEKLFF; CDR3nt: TGTGCCAGCAGTTCCTTGACAGTTCTTTTTGAAAAACTGTTTTTT
abundance: -; j_gene: TRBJ2-1; d_gene: TRBD1; v_gene: TRBV5-1; CDR3aa: CASSLTGGLYNEQFF; CDR3nt: TGCGCCAGCAGTTTGACAGGGGGCCTCTACAATGAGCAGTTCTTC
abundance: -; j_gene: TRBJ2-2; d_gene: -; v_gene: TRBV5-6; CDR3aa: CASSFDRYPGELFF; CDR3nt: TGTGCCAGCAGCTTTGACAGGTACCCCGGGGAGCTGTTTTTT
abundance: -; j_gene: TRBJ2-3; d_gene: -; v_gene: TRBV25-1; CDR3aa: CASSIGALTDTQYF; CDR3nt: TGTGCCAGCAGTATAGGGGCCCTCACAGATACGCAGTATTTT
abundance: -; j_gene: TRBJ2-1; d_gene: TRBD2; v_gene: TRBV9; CDR3aa: CASSPRPSGSNEQFF; CDR3nt: TGTGCCAGCAGCCCCCGGCCTAGCGGGAGCAATGAGCAGTTCTTC
abundance: -; j_gene: TRBJ1-1; d_gene: -; v_gene: TRBV15; CDR3aa: CATSRADTNTEAFF; CDR3nt: TGTGCCACCAGCAGAGCCGATACGAACACTGAAGCTTTCTTT
abundance: -; j_gene: TRBJ1-2; d_gene: -; v_gene: TRBV2; CDR3aa: CASSEGEGPYGYTF; CDR3nt: TGTGCCAGCAGTGAAGGGGAAGGACCCTATGGCTACACCTTC
abundance: -; j_gene: TRBJ1-1; d_gene: -; v_gene: TRBV2; CDR3aa: CASSAYDRNTEAFF; CDR3nt: TGTGCCAGCAGTGCCTATGACAGAAACACTGAAGCTTTCTTT
abundance: -; j_gene: TRBJ2-3; d_gene: -; v_gene: TRBV5-1; CDR3aa: CASSGDIWDTQYF; CDR3nt: TGCGCCAGCAGCGGCGACATTTGGGATACGCAGTATTTT
abundance: -; j_gene: TRBJ2-1; d_gene: TRBD2; v_gene: TRBV7-8; CDR3aa: CASSLEGWAGEDEQFF; CDR3nt: TGTGCCAGCAGCTTAGAGGGGTGGGCGGGAGAAGACGAGCAGTTCTTC
abundance: -; j_gene: TRBJ2-7; d_gene: TRBD2; v_gene: TRBV6-5; CDR3aa: CASIQSGSNEQYF; CDR3nt: TGTGCCAGCATCCAAAGCGGGAGTAACGAGCAGTACTTC
abundance: -; j_gene: TRBJ1-1; d_gene: TRBD1; v_gene: TRBV7-2; CDR3aa: CASSLWGWEGAFTEAFF; CDR3nt: TGTGCCAGCAGCTTATGGGGTTGGGAGGGGGCCTTCACTGAAGCTTTCTTT
abundance: -; j_gene: TRBJ1-5; d_gene: -; v_gene: TRBV28; CDR3aa: CASSSPPPQPQHF; CDR3nt: TGTGCCAGCAGCTCCCCTCCGCCTCAGCCCCAGCATTTT
abundance: -; j_gene: TRBJ1-2; d_gene: -; v_gene: TRBV6-5; CDR3aa: CASSRGDYGYTF; CDR3nt: TGTGCCAGCAGCCGCGGGGACTATGGCTACACCTTC
abundance: -; j_gene: TRBJ1-1; d_gene: -; v_gene: TRBV28; CDR3aa: CASSPPRNTEAFF; CDR3nt: TGTGCCAGCAGTCCCCCAAGGAACACTGAAGCTTTCTTT
abundance: once; j_gene: TRBJ1-5; d_gene: -; v_gene: TRBV28; CDR3aa: CASSLWGGNQPQHF; CDR3nt: TGTGCCAGCAGTTTATGGGGGGGCAATCAGCCCCAGCATTTT
abundance: -; j_gene: TRBJ2-2; d_gene: TRBD1; v_gene: TRBV6-6; CDR3aa: CASIPGTGNTGELFF; CDR3nt: TGTGCCAGCATCCCCGGGACAGGGAACACCGGGGAGCTGTTTTTT
abundance: -; j_gene: TRBJ2-7; d_gene: -; v_gene: TRBV5-1; CDR3aa: CASSFQGSYEQYF; CDR3nt: TGCGCCAGCAGCTTTCAGGGATCCTACGAGCAGTACTTC